The T cell receptor beta chain described here comes from a study of cytomegalovirus exposure and HLA in healthy donors. The study ran its PCR with 60 Vbeta and 13 Jbeta primers. TCRdb keeps only in-frame clones here, not all; method: immunoSEQ multiplex PCR. The sample shows tens of thousands of clones, roughly two thirds of them seen only once. Germline values: CDR1 MNHNY, CDR2 SVGAGI (reference sequence). This CDR3 contains 12 residues. Trimming pared 7 bases from V and 4 bases from J, leaving 11 bases between. This sequence originates from a woman in her thirties or forties in good health and CMV-seropositive. The sequenced sample was PBMCs. V and J are TRBV6-6 and TRBJ2-7; a weak D match, TRBD2 (6 bases). The CDR3 DNA follows: TGTGCCAGCATGGAGGGGCGGTACGAGCAGTACTTC. Protein sequence: CASMEGRYEQYF.